These T cell receptor beta chains were read from a single sample in a study of cytomegalovirus exposure and HLA in healthy donors. The protocol was immunoSEQ multiplex PCR, while the TCRdb copy is restricted to in-frame clones and leaves out a portion. The profile shows about 140,000 clones, 70% to 90% of them singletons. Sequenced: PBMCs. The source of these receptors is a woman in her forties in good health and CMV-seronegative. The CDR3 runs from the conserved cysteine through the conserved F or W. The D gene is left open where the match is weak. Part of the rows lack a size; the others show once, few, many or a class for expanded clones.

-,TRBV28,TRBJ1-5,16,-,CASRLQGRGSGQPQHF,TGTGCCAGCAGGTTACAGGGCAGGGGATCCGGGCAGCCCCAGCATTTT
-,TRBV19,TRBJ1-2,12,-,CASSIDRNGYTF,TGTGCCAGTAGCATCGACAGAAATGGCTACACCTTC
-,TRBV10-3,TRBJ1-1,14,-,CAISDSLRGREAFF,TGTGCCATCAGTGACAGTCTACGGGGTAGGGAAGCTTTCTTT
-,TRBV6-1,TRBJ1-1,13,-,CASSGRWAPEAFF,TGTGCCAGCAGTGGGCGCTGGGCCCCTGAAGCTTTCTTT
-,TRBV7-2,TRBJ1-5,14,-,CASATRQEGQPQHF,TGTGCCAGCGCAACACGGCAGGAGGGGCAGCCCCAGCATTTT
-,TRBV5-4,TRBJ2-2,14,-,CASSFSRDTGELFF,TGTGCCAGCAGCTTTTCCAGGGACACCGGGGAGCTGTTTTTT
-,TRBV29-1,TRBJ2-3,15,TRBD2,CSVVHGTRSTDTQYF,TGCAGCGTAGTACACGGGACTAGGTCGACAGATACGCAGTATTTT
-,TRBV19,TRBJ2-1,13,-,CASSMMGGNEQFF,TGTGCCAGTAGTATGATGGGGGGAAATGAGCAGTTCTTC
-,TRBV7-9,TRBJ1-4,15,-,CASSSGTLGNEKLFF,TGTGCCAGCAGCTCCGGGACACTCGGCAATGAAAAACTGTTTTTT
once,TRBV7-9,TRBJ2-2,17,-,CSSAQSSGKANTGELFF,TGTTCCAGCGCCCAGTCGTCAGGGAAAGCGAACACCGGGGAGCTGTTTTTT
-,TRBV2,TRBJ1-2,12,-,CASRQEQYGYTF,TGTGCCAGCCGACAGGAACAATATGGCTACACCTTC
-,TRBV11-3,TRBJ1-1,11,-,CASSLGQGPFF,TGTGCCAGCAGCTTGGGCCAGGGGCCTTTCTTT
-,TRBV5-1,TRBJ2-5,15,-,CASSSWDLRGETQYF,TGCGCCAGCAGCTCCTGGGACCTCCGGGGGGAGACCCAGTACTTC
-,TRBV5-5,TRBJ1-2,14,-,CASSLGSLVRGYTF,TGTGCCAGCAGCTTGGGCAGCCTCGTGAGGGGCTACACCTTC
-,TRBV10-3,TRBJ2-1,14,-,CATAGLSSYNEQFF,TGTGCCACCGCGGGACTTTCCTCCTACAATGAGCAGTTCTTC
-,TRBV7-9,TRBJ2-7,16,TRBD2,CASSLGGGRAAYEQYF,TGTGCCAGCAGCTTAGGTGGCGGGAGGGCCGCCTACGAGCAGTACTTC
-,TRBV19,TRBJ2-2,16,-,CASSNQQGRYTGELFF,TGTGCCAGTAGTAATCAACAGGGAAGGTACACCGGGGAGCTGTTTTTT
-,TRBV7-9,TRBJ1-3,15,TRBD1,CASSFGQASGNTIYF,TGTGCCAGCAGCTTTGGACAGGCCTCTGGAAACACCATATATTTT
-,TRBV6-4,TRBJ2-1,15,-,CASSGKGGSYNEQFF,TGTGCCAGCAGTGGCAAAGGGGGCTCCTACAATGAGCAGTTCTTC
-,TRBV14,TRBJ2-5,16,TRBD1,CASSQATGSPQETQYF,TGTGCCAGCAGCCAGGCGACAGGGAGCCCCCAAGAGACCCAGTACTTC
once,TRBV15,TRBJ2-3,16,-,CATSRRLAQSTDTQYF,TGTGCCACCAGCAGACGCCTAGCCCAGAGCACAGATACGCAGTATTTT
once,TRBV6-5,TRBJ1-1,14,TRBD1,CASSNYQGQTEAFF,TGTGCCAGCAGTAACTACCAGGGACAGACTGAAGCTTTCTTT
-,TRBV19,TRBJ1-1,15,-,CASSPRREDNTEAFF,TGTGCCAGTAGCCCTAGGAGGGAGGACAACACTGAAGCTTTCTTT
-,TRBV2,TRBJ2-7,14,-,CASSEALRGYEQYF,TGTGCCAGCAGTGAAGCGCTTCGCGGTTACGAGCAGTACTTC
-,TRBV5-1,TRBJ2-1,13,-,CASSLAGGREQFF,TGCGCCAGCAGCTTGGCGGGGGGCCGTGAGCAGTTCTTC
-,TRBV11-3,TRBJ1-1,13,-,CASSLPGNTEAFF,TGTGCCAGCAGCTTACCAGGAAACACTGAAGCTTTCTTT
-,TRBV5-5,TRBJ2-5,11,-,CASSILETQYF,TGTGCCAGCAGCATCCTAGAGACCCAGTACTTC
once,TRBV6-4,TRBJ2-3,18,-,CASSRYPPPSPIPDTQYF,TGTGCCAGCAGTCGCTACCCCCCCCCGTCGCCCATACCGGATACGCAGTATTTT
-,TRBV7-2,TRBJ2-7,13,-,CASSLASLNEQYF,TGTGCCAGCAGCTTAGCGAGCCTTAACGAGCAGTACTTC
-,TRBV2,TRBJ2-7,15,TRBD2,CASSERSLAGGEQYF,TGTGCCAGCAGTGAAAGGAGTCTAGCGGGAGGCGAGCAGTACTTC
-,TRBV19,TRBJ2-1,15,TRBD2,CASSTSGSTYNEQFF,TGTGCCAGTAGTACTAGCGGGAGTACCTACAATGAGCAGTTCTTC
once,TRBV6-6,TRBJ1-6,15,-,CASSYTEGAGSPLHF,TGTGCCAGCAGTTACACAGAAGGGGCTGGTTCACCCCTCCACTTT
-,TRBV7-8,TRBJ1-1,13,-,CASRPTGRREAFF,TGTGCCAGCAGGCCCACAGGACGACGGGAAGCTTTCTTT
-,TRBV5-1,TRBJ2-3,15,-,CASSLGPTSTDTQYF,TGCGCCAGCAGCTTGGGACCTACTAGTACAGATACGCAGTATTTT
-,TRBV29-1,TRBJ1-3,15,TRBD1,CSVGQLTGAGNTIYF,TGCAGCGTCGGCCAACTGACAGGGGCTGGAAACACCATATATTTT
-,TRBV30,TRBJ2-3,11,TRBD2,CAWREGGTQYF,TGTGCCTGGCGGGAGGGGGGTACGCAGTATTTT
-,TRBV6-4,TRBJ1-2,15,-,CASSDSLVGGYGYTF,TGTGCCAGCAGTGACTCACTCGTGGGGGGCTATGGCTACACCTTC
-,TRBV11-3,TRBJ2-7,13,-,CASSLWRAPEQYF,TGTGCCAGCAGCTTATGGCGGGCCCCCGAGCAGTACTTC
once,TRBV7-8,TRBJ2-1,14,TRBD1,CASSSDRGNNEQFF,TGTGCCAGCAGCTCGGACAGGGGGAACAATGAGCAGTTCTTC
-,TRBV11-3,TRBJ2-1,16,TRBD2,CASSTRGLAEYNEQFF,TGTGCCAGCAGCACCAGGGGACTAGCGGAATACAATGAGCAGTTCTTC
-,TRBV5-4,TRBJ2-3,13,-,CASSFYGSDTQYF,TGTGCCAGCAGCTTTTACGGGAGTGATACGCAGTATTTT
-,TRBV5-1,TRBJ2-7,19,TRBD2,CASKRRGELGLAGVDEQYF,TGCGCCAGTAAACGTCGGGGGGAGCTAGGACTAGCGGGAGTGGACGAGCAGTACTTC
-,TRBV27,TRBJ2-7,13,-,CASSFQAPYEQYF,TGTGCCAGCAGTTTTCAGGCACCCTACGAGCAGTACTTC
once,TRBV5-1,TRBJ2-7,16,TRBD1,CASSLTGQGASYEQYF,TGCGCCAGCAGCTTGACAGGACAGGGGGCAAGCTACGAGCAGTACTTC
-,TRBV5-1,TRBJ2-1,15,-,CASSLGGSAGNEQFF,TGCGCCAGCAGCTTGGGAGGTAGCGCGGGGAATGAGCAGTTCTTC
-,TRBV10-3,TRBJ2-3,20,TRBD1,CAISDSSDLPRGRLFDTQYF,TGTGCCATCAGTGACTCGTCGGACCTCCCAAGGGGGCGCTTGTTTGATACGCAGTATTTT
-,TRBV7-3,TRBJ1-1,14,-,CASSLGGVDTEAFF,TGTGCCAGCAGCTTAGGAGGGGTTGACACTGAAGCTTTCTTT
-,TRBV18,TRBJ1-6,18,TRBD1,CASSPMGDLTGTGSPLHF,TGTGCCAGCTCACCAATGGGTGATCTGACAGGGACGGGTTCACCCCTCCACTTT
-,TRBV7-9,TRBJ1-3,16,-,CASSSTLQGAGNTIYF,TGTGCCAGCAGCTCGACCCTACAGGGCGCTGGAAACACCATATATTTT
-,TRBV7-9,TRBJ2-5,15,-,CSSSLAPLVQETQYF,TGTTCCAGCAGCTTAGCCCCGCTAGTCCAAGAGACCCAGTACTTC